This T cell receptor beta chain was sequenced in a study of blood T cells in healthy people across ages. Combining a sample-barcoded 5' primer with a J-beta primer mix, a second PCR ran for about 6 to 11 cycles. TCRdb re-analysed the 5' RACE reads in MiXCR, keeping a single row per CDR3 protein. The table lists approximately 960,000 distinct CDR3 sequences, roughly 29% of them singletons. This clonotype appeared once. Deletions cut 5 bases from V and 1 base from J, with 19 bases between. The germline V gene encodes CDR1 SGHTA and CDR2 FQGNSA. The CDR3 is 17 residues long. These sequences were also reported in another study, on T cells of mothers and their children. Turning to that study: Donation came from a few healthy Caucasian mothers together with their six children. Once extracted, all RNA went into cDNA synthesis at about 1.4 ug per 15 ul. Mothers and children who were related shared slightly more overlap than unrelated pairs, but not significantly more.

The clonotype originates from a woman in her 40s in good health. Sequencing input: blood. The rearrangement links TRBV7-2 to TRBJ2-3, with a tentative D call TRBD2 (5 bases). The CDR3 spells CASSKVVGGPRTDTQYF. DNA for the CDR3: TGTGCCAGCAGCAAAGTAGTAGGCGGGCCCCGCACAGATACGCAGTATTTT.